This entry lists 9 T cell receptor beta chains sequenced from one sample in a study of blood T cell repertoires in COVID-19. The protocol was immunoSEQ multiplex PCR, while the TCRdb copy is restricted to in-frame clones and leaves out a portion. The profile shows about 300,000 clones, about nine tenths of them singletons. Source material: peripheral blood. All receptors derive from a woman aged 25 to 39 with COVID-19, enrolled during active disease.

In regard to this clone: A junction end diverges from the germline sequence, so it may reflect a read error. The chain couples TRBV19 to TRBJ2-4; perhaps TRBD2 as D (5 bases). Germline loops: CDR1 LNHDA, CDR2 SQIVND (reference sequence). The CDR3 runs to 13 residues. The CDR3 region has the DNA TGTGCCAGTAGTATCCAACTAGATACCCTAGCTTGCTTC. Translation: CASSIQLDTLACF.

The CDR3: CASSPYGTGGHEQYF. CDR3 sequence (DNA): TGTGCCAGCTCACCATACGGGACAGGGGGCCACGAGCAGTACTTC. This chain links TRBV18 with TRBJ2-7; 12 bases map to TRBD1. Germline loops: CDR1 KGHSH, CDR2 LQKENI. CDR3 size: 15 residues. V lost 2 bases to trimming and J lost 5 bases; unmatched junction nucleotides: 4.

The chain joins TRBV28 to TRBJ2-7; 9 bases align to TRBD1. Germline V CDR1 and CDR2: MDHEN, SYDVKM. This CDR3 has 14 residues. The V segment lost 5 bases and the J segment 2 bases; nucleotides outside the gene matches: 4. The DNA of the CDR3 is TGTGCCAGCAGTCAATGGACAGGGGCCTACGAGCAGTACTTC. Protein product: CASSQWTGAYEQYF.

The rearrangement links TRBV2 to TRBJ1-4, with TRBD1 as a possible D gene (6 bases). The V and J ends lost 7 bases and 4 bases respectively, with 10 bases between them. Per germline, CDR1 SNHLY and CDR2 FYNNEI. The CDR3 contains 13 residues. The CDR3 here is CASMRGHNEKLFF. The CDR3, as DNA: TGTGCCAGCATGCGGGGGCATAATGAAAAACTGTTTTTT.

CDR3 amino acids: CASNYQGGELFF. The CDR3 DNA sequence: TGTGCCAGCAACTACCAGGGCGGGGAGCTGTTTTTT. The chain recombines TRBV3-1 (or the pseudogene TRBV3-2) with TRBJ2-2; D perhaps matches TRBD1 (5 bases). Trimming cost V 7 bases and J 7 bases, with 10 bases left between them. This CDR3 contains 12 residues. Germline V gene data show CDR1 as LGHDT and CDR2 as YNNKEL (reference sequence).

The chain employs TRBV30 and TRBJ1-2, with D tentatively TRBD1 (5 bases). The germline CDR1 and CDR2 sequences are GTSNPN and SVGIG (reference sequence). The V end was cut by 8 bases, the J end by 1 base, with 17 bases between. The CDR3 is 14 residues long. This chain's CDR3 is CAGVPGGGNYGYTF. The CDR3 DNA is TGTGCCGGGGTCCCCGGGGGGGGTAACTATGGCTACACCTTC. Based on the CDR3 plus reference TRBV30 and TRBJ1-2, the full variable domain is SQTIHQWPATLVQPVGSPLSLECTVEGTSNPNLYWYRQAAGRGLQLLFYSVGIGQISSEVPQNLSASRPQDRQFILSSKKLLLSDSGFYLCAGVPGGGNYGYTFGSGTRLTVV.

Here the CDR3 reads CASSLYGIHEQFF. The CDR3 DNA follows: TGTGCCAGCAGTTTATACGGTATCCATGAGCAGTTCTTC. The chain combines TRBV28 with TRBJ2-1, with D uncertain. The ends were cut back, 1 base at V and 8 bases at J, with 9 bases in the middle. The CDR3 runs to 13 residues. Germline loops: CDR1 MDHEN, CDR2 SYDVKM.

In this sample, this clone turned up once. The gene calls are TRBV29-1 and TRBJ1-1; 10 bases fit TRBD1. CDR1 is SQVTM, CDR2 ANQGSEA, per germline. This CDR3 is built from 14 residues. The V segment lost 5 bases and the J segment 2 bases; nucleotides outside the gene matches: 5. The CDR3: CSVRQGAGNTEAFF. CDR3 coding DNA: TGCAGCGTTCGACAGGGGGCGGGAAACACTGAAGCTTTCTTT.

This chain connects TRBV24-1 to TRBJ1-4; D is uncertain. CDR3 length: 14 amino acids. The V end was cut by 3 bases, the J end by 8 bases, with 12 bases between. The germline CDR1 and CDR2 sequences are KGHDR and SFDVKD. The CDR3 DNA reads TGTGCCACCAGTGATCCAGGAATAGCGGAAAAACTGTTTTTT. Translating it yields CATSDPGIAEKLFF.